This TCR beta chain was profiled in a study of response to subunit inactivated influenza vaccine. Trimming removed 4 bases from V and 7 bases from J; junction bases left unmatched: 9. Germline assignment: CDR1 DFQATT and CDR2 SNEGSKA (reference sequence). This CDR3 spans 14 amino acids. TCRdb reprocessed the RT-PCR reads with MiXCR, giving one entry per CDR3 protein. The sample contains approximately 500,000 distinct CDR3 sequences, roughly 13% of which appear only once. Sequencing was performed on PBMCs from blood, taken about 40 days after vaccination. This chain uses TRBV20-1 with TRBJ2-5; the match to TRBD2 covers 10 bases. This sequence was found in a man in his fifties or sixties who received an inactivated influenza vaccine. CDR3 protein: CSATYGLAVGTQYF. The CDR3 nucleotides are TGCAGTGCTACCTACGGACTAGCGGTCGGGACCCAGTACTTC.